This T cell receptor beta chain was sequenced in a study of Graves' ophthalmopathy and Graves' hyperthyroidism. Germline-derived CDR1 and CDR2 are SQVTM and ANQGSEA. This CDR3 comprises 9 residues. Trimming cost V 8 bases and J 9 bases, with 7 bases left between them. Scientists amplified the TCR beta CDR3 regions from RNA transcripts. The first round was an RT-PCR with HTBI primers, and the second round was a multiplex PCR. TCRdb used MiXCR to reprocess the multiplex PCR reads, holding one entry per CDR3 protein. The sample yields 560,000 or so distinct CDR3 sequences, about 40% seen once. This clonotype originated in an adult man with Graves' hyperthyroidism. V and J are TRBV29-1 and TRBJ2-2; D remains unclear. Sequencing was carried out using peripheral blood or thyroid tissue (not recorded which). The CDR3 sequence is CSIQRELFF. The CDR3 DNA reads TGCAGCATCCAGCGGGAGCTGTTTTTT.